A single T cell receptor (beta chain) is shown here with its context. What it binds is not known. Then a second PCR, running about 6 to 12 cycles, was carried out with a sample-barcoded 5' primer and a J-beta primer mix. TCRdb re-analysed the 5' RACE reads in MiXCR, keeping a single row per CDR3 protein. The repertoire consists of 1.8 million or so distinct CDR3 sequences, with about 39% occurring once and the leading ten covering more than 20%. The sample is drawn from a study of blood T cells in healthy people across ages. Study-level findings and limits: Roughly linear age-related decline in beta diversity appeared, significant by age 40.

The ends were cut back, 0 bases at V and 10 bases at J, with 21 bases in the middle. The germline CDR1 and CDR2 sequences are DFQATT and SNEGSKA (reference sequence). The CDR3 runs to 15 residues. Each sample had at least 7 million PBMCs isolated. The J gene is TRBJ1-1, the V gene TRBV20-1; a weak D match, TRBD1 (5 bases). The source is a human donor in good health. The specimen sequenced was blood. The CDR3 sequence: CSARDRPGSVGAAFF. CDR3 coding DNA: TGCAGTGCTAGAGATCGGCCAGGGTCCGTGGGTGCAGCTTTCTTT.